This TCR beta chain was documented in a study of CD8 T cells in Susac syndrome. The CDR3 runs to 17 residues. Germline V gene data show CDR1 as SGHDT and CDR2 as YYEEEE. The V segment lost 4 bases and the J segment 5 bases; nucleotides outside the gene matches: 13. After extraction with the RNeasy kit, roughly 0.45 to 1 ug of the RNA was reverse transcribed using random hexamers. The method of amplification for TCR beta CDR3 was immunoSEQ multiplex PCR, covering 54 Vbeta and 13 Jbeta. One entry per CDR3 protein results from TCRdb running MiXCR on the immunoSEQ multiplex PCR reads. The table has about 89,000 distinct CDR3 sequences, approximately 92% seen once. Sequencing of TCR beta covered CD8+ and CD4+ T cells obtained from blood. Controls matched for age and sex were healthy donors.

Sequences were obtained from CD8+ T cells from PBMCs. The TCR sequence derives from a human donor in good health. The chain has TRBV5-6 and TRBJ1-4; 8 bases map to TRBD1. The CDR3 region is CASSRPRDRTPNEKLFF. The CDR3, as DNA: TGTGCCAGCAGCCGACCCCGGGACAGGACCCCCAATGAAAAACTGTTTTTT.